Following are 10 T cell receptor beta chains from one sample sequenced in a study of CD8 T cells in Susac syndrome. About 0.5 to 1 ug RNA was reverse transcribed with random hexamers. TCRdb passed the immunoSEQ multiplex PCR reads through MiXCR, listing each CDR3 protein once. Found here are 150,000 to 200,000 distinct CDR3 sequences, approximately 95% of them singletons; the top ten hold 0.1%. The sample consisted of CD4+ T cells from PBMCs. The receptors derive from a human donor in good health.

This rearrangement joins TRBV4-2 to TRBJ2-4, with 7 bases aligning to TRBD1. CDR3 size: 15 residues. The J segment lost 6 bases and the V segment lost 0 bases, leaving 5 bases of the junction unmatched. From germline, CDR1 is LGHNA and CDR2 YNFKEQ. CDR3 nucleotide sequence: TGTGCCAGCAGCCAAGATCGTGGGGACAGAAACATTCAGTACTTC. Translated, it gives CASSQDRGDRNIQYF.

The V and J genes are TRBV24-1 and TRBJ2-1, with 10 bases aligning to TRBD2. After removal of 4 bases from V and 6 bases from J, the junction contained 8 bases not matched to a gene. Germline V gene data show CDR1 as KGHDR and CDR2 as SFDVKD. The CDR3 consists of 16 residues. Here the CDR3 reads CATSDRLAGVSNEQFF. Here the CDR3 DNA reads TGTGCCACCAGTGACCGGCTAGCGGGAGTCTCCAATGAGCAGTTCTTC.

This chain uses TRBV30 with TRBJ2-1; 8 bases line up with TRBD2. The CDR3 has 14 amino acids. The V segment lost 0 bases and the J segment 4 bases; nucleotides outside the gene matches: 2. Per germline, CDR1 GTSNPN and CDR2 SVGIG (reference sequence). For the CDR3, the DNA is TGTGCCTGGAGTGTACTAGCGGTGTACAATGAGCAGTTCTTC. Translation gives CAWSVLAVYNEQFF.

The chain uses TRBV20-1 and TRBJ1-5, with D uncertain. V was shortened by 6 bases and J by 9 bases, with 12 bases between the two germline ends. The CDR3 totals 11 residues. Germline loops: CDR1 DFQATT, CDR2 SNEGSKA (reference sequence). The DNA for the CDR3 is TGCAGTGCAGCCAAACGGGGGCCCCAGCATTTT. Its protein is CSAAKRGPQHF.

The chain uses TRBV3-1 and TRBJ2-1; 11 nucleotides line up with TRBD2. CDR1 and CDR2 from the germline V gene are LGHDT and YNNKEL (reference sequence). This CDR3 is 18 amino acids long. Trimming cost V 6 bases and J 7 bases; bases outside gene matches: 17. The CDR3 here is CASSLRGVASGRTNEQFF. CDR3 DNA sequence: TGTGCCAGCAGTCTCCGGGGGGTAGCTAGCGGGAGGACGAATGAGCAGTTCTTC.

This chain joins TRBV28 and TRBJ2-7; D is tentatively TRBD1 or TRBD2 (6 bases each). The CDR3 consists of 13 residues. CDR1 and CDR2 from the germline V gene are MDHEN and SYDVKM. The V end was cut by 3 bases, the J end by 2 bases, with 8 bases between. The CDR3 loop is CASSLGGTYEQYF. Here the CDR3 DNA reads TGTGCCAGCAGTTTGGGGGGCACCTACGAGCAGTACTTC.

The chain has TRBV7-2 and TRBJ1-5, with D possibly being TRBD1 (5 bases). V was cut by 0 bases and J by 4 bases, with 10 bases left in between. The CDR3 sequence is 15 residues long. CDR1 is SGHTA and CDR2 is FQGNSA in the germline V gene. CDR3 residues: CASSLARGWNQPQHF. The CDR3 nucleotides are TGTGCCAGCAGCTTAGCAAGGGGCTGGAATCAGCCCCAGCATTTT.

This clonotype was counted between two and nine times. This chain links TRBV20-1 with TRBJ2-5; D unresolved. The CDR3 has 11 amino acids. V was shortened by 5 bases and J by 3 bases, with 7 bases between the two germline ends. CDR1 DFQATT and CDR2 SNEGSKA come from the germline V gene (reference sequence). As DNA, the CDR3 is TGCAGTGCTCGTGGAGAAGAGACCCAGTACTTC. This gives the protein CSARGEETQYF.

V gene TRBV6-2 or TRBV6-3 combines with J gene TRBJ2-3; TRBD1 or TRBD2 may be the D gene (5 bases each). This CDR3 is built from 15 residues. Germline V gives CDR1 MNHEY, CDR2 SVGEGT. Trimming left V 6 bases short and J 3 bases short, with 16 bases between. CDR3 residues: CASRTRREITDTQYF. In DNA form, the CDR3 reads TGTGCCAGCAGGACACGCAGGGAGATAACAGATACGCAGTATTTT.

The V call is TRBV7-8, the J call TRBJ1-5; no definite D call. The germline CDR1 and CDR2 sequences are SGHVS and FQNEAQ. V was clipped by 7 bases and J by 8 bases, with 15 bases between them. The CDR3 spans 13 residues. CDR3 loop: CASTFGSDEPQHF. The CDR3 region has the DNA TGTGCCAGCACCTTTGGGTCTGATGAGCCCCAGCATTTT.